A single TCR beta chain is shown here with its context. Its antigen is unidentified. Profiled with immunoSEQ multiplex PCR; TCRdb holds only in-frame clones, not every one. The sample holds 40,000 to 60,000 clones; more than 75% are singletons and the top ten take around 2%. This sample was taken from a study of OX40 agonist ivuxolimab in advanced cancers. Looking at the study overall: The dose-escalation cohort had hepatocellular carcinoma, melanoma, renal cell or head and neck cancer. Findings and caveats of the study: CD4+ T cells averaged fewer expanded clones than CD8+ T cells.

CDR1 and CDR2 from the germline V gene are SGHTS and YDEGEE. V was trimmed by 2 bases and J by 7 bases, leaving 9 bases between them. This CDR3 is 13 amino acids long. The chain recombines TRBV5-8 with TRBJ1-4; D gene ambiguous. This receptor was obtained from an adult with an advanced solid tumor such as melanoma, head and neck, liver or kidney cancer. Specimen: CD4+ or CD8+ T cells sorted from blood, collected in a trial of the OX40 agonist ivuxolimab. For the CDR3, the DNA is TGTGCCAGCAGCTTCGGTGGATCTGAAAAACTGTTTTTT. This encodes CASSFGGSEKLFF. The entire variable domain, with the rest obtained from reference TRBV5-8 and TRBJ1-4, is as follows: EAGVTQSPTHLIKTRGQQATLRCSPISGHTSVYWYQQALGLGLQFLLWYDEGEERNRGNFPPRFSGRQFPNYSSELNVNALELEDSALYLCASSFGGSEKLFFGSGTQLSVL.